This T cell receptor beta chain is from a study of cytomegalovirus exposure and HLA in healthy donors. Study conclusions and caveats: Under in vitro conditions, a few CMV-associated chains were confirmed as specific for CMV antigens.

CDR1 MGHRA and CDR2 YSYEKL come from the germline V gene. This CDR3 has 14 amino acids. V dropped 0 bases and J dropped 4 bases, with 10 bases sitting between them. Clones were read by immunoSEQ multiplex PCR, and TCRdb kept only the in-frame ones, dropping some. The table has approximately 150,000 clones, about 90% seen once. Turning to this clone: What it binds is not known.

J is TRBJ2-7 and V is TRBV4-1; D unresolved. The origin of this receptor is a woman aged 18 to 35 in good health and CMV-seropositive. The specimen sequenced was PBMCs. The CDR3 region is CASSQDHLLYEQYF. CDR3 DNA: TGCGCCAGCAGCCAAGATCATTTGTTGTACGAGCAGTACTTC.